This T cell receptor beta chain was profiled in a study of response to subunit inactivated influenza vaccine. TCRdb processed the RT-PCR reads anew with MiXCR; each CDR3 protein has one entry. The table shows approximately 530,000 distinct CDR3 sequences, with around 13% occurring only once. With 4 bases clipped from V and 9 bases from J, the junction kept 8 bases outside the gene matches. The CDR3 is 14 amino acids. In germline, CDR1 is KGHDR, CDR2 SFDVKD. This clonotype was sampled from a man between 45 and 60 years old who received an inactivated influenza vaccine. The source material was PBMCs from blood, sampled about 40 days after vaccination. This chain connects TRBV24-1 to TRBJ2-1; TRBD1 aligns across 7 bases. DNA of the CDR3: TGTGCCACCAGTGACCTGGGACAGTTGAGTGAGCAGTTCTTC. Translation: CATSDLGQLSEQFF.